This TCR beta chain was obtained from a study of T cells expressing NK-cell markers. Each CDR3 protein gets one entry in TCRdb, which reprocessed the 5' RACE reads and gives no DNA. Its clone listing holds over 150,000 distinct CDR3 sequences. The germline V gene encodes CDR1 SGHVS and CDR2 FQNEAQ. The CDR3 is made up of 16 amino acids. Sequencing used blood T cells: a sorted CD56 or NKG2C T cell subset, CD4+ or CD8+ T cells, or bulk PBMC T cells (not recorded which). This sequence originates from a woman aged 50 to 60 in good health. This rearrangement joins TRBV7-8 to TRBJ2-1. CDR3 loop: CASSLIGRSSYNEQFF.